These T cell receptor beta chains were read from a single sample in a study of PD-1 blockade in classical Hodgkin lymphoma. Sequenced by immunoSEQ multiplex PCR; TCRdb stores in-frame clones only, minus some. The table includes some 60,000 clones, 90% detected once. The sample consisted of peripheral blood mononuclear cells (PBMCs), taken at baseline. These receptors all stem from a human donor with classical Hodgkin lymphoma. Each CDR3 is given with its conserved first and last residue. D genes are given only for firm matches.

TGTGCCAGCAGGAAGACAGGGGGCGCAGGACAGCCCCAGCATTTT,CASRKTGGAGQPQHF,TRBV6-1,TRBJ1-5,TRBD1
TGCGCCAGCAGCCAGGCCGCGGCATGGAGCGCTGATACGCAGTATTTT,CASSQAAAWSADTQYF,TRBV4-1,TRBJ2-3,-
TGTGCCAGCAGCTTTTTCACGGCTAGCCGCACAGATACGCAGTATTTT,CASSFFTASRTDTQYF,TRBV5-6,TRBJ2-3,-
TGTGCCAGCAGCCAGGGCGGGACAGGGGGCTTTAGCAATCAGCCCCAGCATTTT,CASSQGGTGGFSNQPQHF,TRBV7-8,TRBJ1-5,TRBD1
TGTGCCAGCAGTTACGGGACCCTAAAAACTGAAGCTTTCTTT,CASSYGTLKTEAFF,TRBV6-5,TRBJ1-1,-
TGTGCCAGCAGCCAATCCCGCGAACATTCTTTTTATAATTCACCCCTCCACTTT,CASSQSREHSFYNSPLHF,TRBV14,TRBJ1-6,-
TGTGCCATCAGTGCCAAAGACAGTTACGAGCAGTTCTTC,CAISAKDSYEQFF,TRBV10-3,TRBJ2-1,-
TGCAGCGTTGATCTGTGGGGAAGGGGGATCAACGAGCAGTACTTC,CSVDLWGRGINEQYF,TRBV29-1,TRBJ2-7,-
TGTGCCAGCAGCCAAGGGACGACAGGAAACACTGAAGCTTTCTTT,CASSQGTTGNTEAFF,TRBV4-2,TRBJ1-1,-
TGCGCCAGCAGCCAAGACAAGATAGGGGGACACGCTAACTATGGCTACACCTTC,CASSQDKIGGHANYGYTF,TRBV4-1,TRBJ1-2,-
TGTGCCAGCAGTCCACTAGGGGCCGGGGAGCTGTTTTTT,CASSPLGAGELFF,TRBV2,TRBJ2-2,-